This passage covers 9 T cell receptor beta chains from one sample sequenced in a study of CD8 T cells in ankylosing spondylitis. TCRdb analysed the 5' RACE reads with MiXCR anew, one entry per CDR3 protein. The repertoire includes around 130,000 distinct CDR3 sequences, around 8.5% of them detected once, and 2.5% to 3.5% sits in the top ten. The sample was blood, either unsorted or a sorted T cell fraction (not recorded which). These receptor sequences come from a male donor with ankylosing spondylitis or in good health (not recorded which).

This clonotype was recorded at least ten times. The chain combines TRBV27 with TRBJ1-2; D not certain. Germline-derived CDR1 and CDR2 are MNHEY and SMNVEV (reference sequence). Trimming stripped 4 bases from V and 2 bases from J, with 8 bases between. The CDR3 contains 13 residues. The CDR3 is CASSYGGNYGYTF. The CDR3 DNA reads TGTGCCAGCAGTTACGGCGGAAACTATGGCTACACCTTC.

This chain uses TRBV5-1 with TRBJ2-1; possible D gene TRBD1, 6 bases. Per the germline V gene, CDR1 is SGHRS and CDR2 is YFSETQ. CDR3 length equals 13 residues. V dropped 4 bases and J dropped 10 bases, with 15 bases sitting between them. The CDR3 reads CASSREQGLEQFF. CDR3 coding DNA: TGCGCCAGCAGCCGCGAACAGGGCCTCGAGCAGTTCTTC.

This clonotype showed up just a few times. The CDR3 nucleotides are TGTGCCTGGAGTTTATTTACAGACAACTATGGCTACACCTTC. It is translated as CAWSLFTDNYGYTF. The V call is TRBV30, the J call TRBJ1-2; D ambiguous. Per germline, CDR1 GTSNPN and CDR2 SVGIG (reference sequence). V gave up 2 bases and J gave up 2 bases, with 12 bases separating them. CDR3 size: 14 residues.

This clonotype was counted at least ten times. The J gene is TRBJ2-2, the V gene TRBV7-2, with a possible D match to TRBD2 (5 bases). With 2 bases removed from V and 5 bases from J, the gap between germline ends came to 15 bases. The V gene's germline CDR1 is SGHTA and CDR2 FQGNSA. The CDR3 runs to 16 residues. Here the CDR3 DNA reads TGTGCCAGCAGCTTATCGAGGTGGAGGTTGACCGGGGAGCTGTTTTTT. Protein sequence: CASSLSRWRLTGELFF. Complete variable domain (other parts from reference TRBV7-2 and TRBJ2-2): GAGVSQSPSNKVTEKGKDVELRCDPISGHTALYWYRQSLGQGLEFLIYFQGNSAPDKSGLPSDRFSAERTGGSVSTLTIQRTQQEDSAVYLCASSLSRWRLTGELFFGEGSRLTVL.

This clonotype was observed at least ten times. The genes are TRBV5-5 and TRBJ2-1; TRBD2 aligns across 9 bases. The CDR3 is made up of 16 amino acids. Germline values: CDR1 SGHKS, CDR2 YYEKEE (reference sequence). V was pared by 0 bases and J by 10 bases, with 11 bases of the junction left unmatched. The CDR3 reads CASSLGAGGGQSEQFF. The DNA for the CDR3 is TGTGCCAGCAGCTTGGGTGCGGGAGGGGGCCAATCCGAGCAGTTCTTC.

V usage is TRBV12-3 or TRBV12-4 and J usage is TRBJ2-3; D possibly matches TRBD1 or TRBD2 (5 bases each). Trimming left V 4 bases short and J 0 bases short, with 11 bases between. The CDR3 contains 15 residues. Here the CDR3 reads CASSSGTPSTDTQYF. The CDR3 region has the DNA TGTGCCAGCAGTTCCGGGACCCCCAGCACAGATACGCAGTATTTT.

This clonotype has at least ten counts. V and J are TRBV2 and TRBJ2-1; 7 bases are a match to TRBD2. The junction had 9 bases not matched to a gene; V was cut back by 6 bases and J by 10 bases. The CDR3 covers 13 residues. Germline CDR1 and CDR2: SNHLY and FYNNEI. The CDR3 sequence is CASSTTSVGEQFF. The CDR3 DNA is TGTGCCAGCAGCACTACTAGCGTAGGCGAGCAGTTCTTC.

This clonotype occurred a few times. The chain has TRBV7-2 and TRBJ2-3; D not resolved. This CDR3 contains 17 residues. The V and J ends lost 7 bases and 0 bases respectively, with 20 bases between them. Per germline, CDR1 SGHTA and CDR2 FQGNSA. CDR3 in DNA: TGTGCCAGCAAAAACCCAGGCGTGTCTACTAGCACAGATACGCAGTATTTT. Encoded protein: CASKNPGVSTSTDTQYF.

The chain is built from TRBV20-1 and TRBJ2-7; 11 bases agree with TRBD2. CDR3 size: 17 residues. Germline CDR1 and CDR2: DFQATT and SNEGSKA (reference sequence). CDR3 region: CCVWGLAGGLGRYEQYF. CDR3 nucleotides: TGCTGTGTCTGGGGCCTAGCGGGAGGCTTGGGGCGGTACGAGCAGTACTTC.